The 6 T cell receptor beta chains below come from one sample, sequenced in a study of T cell responses to AZD1222 COVID-19 vaccine. Assay: immunoSEQ multiplex PCR; the TCRdb copy retains only in-frame clones and omits some. The sample consists of tens of thousands of clones, 89% of them appearing once. The sequences come from peripheral blood, collected 28 days after the second AZD1222 dose. These receptors all stem from an adult who received the AZD1222 COVID-19 vaccine.

The rearrangement links TRBV5-4 to TRBJ2-1; perhaps TRBD2 as D (6 bases). This CDR3 contains 15 residues. The V and J ends lost 0 bases and 2 bases respectively, with 9 bases between them. Germline-derived CDR1 and CDR2 are SGHNT and YYREEE (reference sequence). CDR3 DNA: TGTGCCAGCAGCTTGGTTGCGGGACCCTACAATGAGCAGTTCTTC. It encodes CASSLVAGPYNEQFF.

The rearrangement uses TRBV5-4 and TRBJ2-5, with 11 bases that match TRBD2. Germline CDR1 is SGHNT and CDR2 is YYREEE (reference sequence). The CDR3 contains 17 residues. J lost 1 base, V lost 0 bases, and 5 bases had no gene match. CDR3 in amino acids: CASSLEPGLAVQETQYF. In DNA, the CDR3 is TGTGCCAGCAGCTTGGAGCCGGGACTAGCGGTCCAAGAGACCCAGTACTTC.

This rearrangement joins TRBV29-1 to TRBJ1-1; TRBD1 agrees at 10 bases. The CDR3 consists of 14 residues. Germline CDR1 reads SQVTM; CDR2 reads ANQGSEA. After removal of 7 bases from V and 0 bases from J, the junction contained 5 bases not matched to a gene. The CDR3 loop is CSAVTGGVNTEAFF. The CDR3 DNA is TGCAGCGCCGTGACAGGGGGCGTGAACACTGAAGCTTTCTTT.

The chain links TRBV6-5 to TRBJ1-3, with unresolved D. The CDR3 has 15 amino acids. Germline assignment: CDR1 MNHEY and CDR2 SVGAGI. V shed 6 bases and J shed 0 bases, with 12 bases lying between them. The CDR3 here is CASSPGRNSGNTIYF. CDR3 DNA sequence: TGTGCCAGCAGCCCCGGACGGAACTCTGGAAACACCATATATTTT.

Note on this clone: One end of the junction fails to match germline, which may point to a read error. V is TRBV29-1 and J is TRBJ2-2; D is tentatively TRBD1 or TRBD2 (5 bases each). The CDR3 consists of 11 residues. CDR1 and CDR2 (germline): SQVTM, ANQGSEA. The CDR3 spells CSVDPAGDLFF. In nucleotides, the CDR3 is TGCAGCGTTGACCCGGCCGGGGACCTGTTTTTT.

The chain combines TRBV13 with TRBJ2-5, with 7 bases identical to TRBD2. Germline lookup yields CDR1 PRHDT and CDR2 FYEKMQ (reference sequence). The CDR3 is 15 residues long. V shed 0 bases, J shed 5 bases, and the junction held 6 bases outside the gene matches. The CDR3 spells CASSLGTSSGETQYF. The CDR3, as DNA: TGTGCCAGCAGCTTAGGGACTAGCTCGGGGGAGACCCAGTACTTC.